The T cell receptor beta chain described here comes from a study of control samples from healthy donors and cancer patients. This CDR3 has 17 residues. The germline gives CDR1 ENHRY, CDR2 SYGVKD. After removal of 2 bases from V and 6 bases from J, the junction contained 13 bases not matched to a gene. Only in-frame clones appear in the TCRdb table, and some are missing; sequencing was by immunoSEQ multiplex PCR. The sample holds some 130,000 clones, around 90% seen once. The sequence came from a man in his late teens or twenties in good health. Sequenced sample: blood. This chain connects TRBV10-3 to TRBJ1-1, with 9 bases that match TRBD1. Here the CDR3 DNA reads TGTGCCATCAGTGAGCCGAGGAGACAGGGGGGGGTCTCTGAAGCTTTCTTT. Translation: CAISEPRRQGGVSEAFF.